The source of this T cell receptor beta chain is a study of radiotherapy plus CTLA-4 blockade in lung cancer. This CDR3 has 16 residues. With V trimmed by 5 bases and J by 1 base, 8 bases remained unmatched. Germline CDR1 reads SGHTA; CDR2 reads FQGNSA. Data came from immunoSEQ multiplex PCR; TCRdb stores just in-frame clones and leaves some out. The sample gives roughly 50,000 clones, 60% to 80% of which show up once; around 10% is in the top ten. This chain connects TRBV7-2 to TRBJ1-3; 7 bases are shared with TRBD1. Specimen: peripheral blood, collected from a patient treated with radiotherapy plus ipilimumab. The sequence derives from a human donor with non-small cell lung cancer who had stable disease on radiotherapy plus ipilimumab. The CDR3 sequence: CASSPRTGLSGNTIYF. For the CDR3, the DNA is TGTGCCAGCAGCCCGCGGACAGGCCTATCTGGAAACACCATATATTTT.